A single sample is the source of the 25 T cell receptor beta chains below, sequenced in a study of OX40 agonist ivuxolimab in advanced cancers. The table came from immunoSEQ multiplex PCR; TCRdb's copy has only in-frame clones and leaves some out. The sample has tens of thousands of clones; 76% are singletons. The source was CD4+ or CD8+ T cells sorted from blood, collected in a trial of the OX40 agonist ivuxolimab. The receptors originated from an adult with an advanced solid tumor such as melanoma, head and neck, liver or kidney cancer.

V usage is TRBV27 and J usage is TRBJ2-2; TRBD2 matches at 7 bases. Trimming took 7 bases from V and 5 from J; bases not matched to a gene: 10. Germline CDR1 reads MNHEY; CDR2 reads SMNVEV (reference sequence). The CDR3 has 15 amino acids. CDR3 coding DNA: TGTGCCAGCAAATCTCCCGGGACTACAACCGGGGAGCTGTTTTTT. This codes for CASKSPGTTTGELFF.

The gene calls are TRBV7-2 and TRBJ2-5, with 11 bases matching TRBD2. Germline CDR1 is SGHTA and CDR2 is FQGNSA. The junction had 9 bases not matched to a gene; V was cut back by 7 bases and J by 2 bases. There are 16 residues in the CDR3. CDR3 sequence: CASTTNLAGGQETQYF. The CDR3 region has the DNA TGTGCCAGCACGACTAACCTAGCGGGGGGACAAGAGACCCAGTACTTC.

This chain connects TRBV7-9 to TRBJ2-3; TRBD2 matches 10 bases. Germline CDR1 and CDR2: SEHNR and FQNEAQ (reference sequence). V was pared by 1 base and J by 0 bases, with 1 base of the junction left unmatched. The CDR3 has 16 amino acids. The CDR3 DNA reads TGTGCCAGCAGCTTAGGAGCGGGGGGGAGCACAGATACGCAGTATTTT. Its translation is CASSLGAGGSTDTQYF.

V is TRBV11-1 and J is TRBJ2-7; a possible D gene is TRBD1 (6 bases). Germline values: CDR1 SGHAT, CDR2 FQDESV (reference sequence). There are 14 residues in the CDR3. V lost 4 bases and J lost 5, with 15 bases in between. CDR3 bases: TGTGCCAGCAGCTCGCTAACAGGGTCCCACGAGCAGTACTTC. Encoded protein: CASSSLTGSHEQYF.

The CDR3 spells CASSLDRGLAGVQYF. CDR3 coding DNA: TGTGCCAGCAGCTTAGATAGGGGACTAGCGGGGGTGCAGTATTTT. The chain recombines TRBV7-2 with TRBJ2-3, with 14 bases matching TRBD2. This CDR3 region has 15 residues. The V gene's germline CDR1 is SGHTA and CDR2 FQGNSA. With 1 base clipped from V and 11 bases from J, the junction kept 5 bases outside the gene matches.

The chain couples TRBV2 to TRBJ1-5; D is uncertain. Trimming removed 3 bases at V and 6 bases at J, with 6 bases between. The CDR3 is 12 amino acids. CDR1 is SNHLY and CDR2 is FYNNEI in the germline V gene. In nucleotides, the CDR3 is TGTGCCAGCAGTGAGGGCTTTCAGCCCCAGCATTTT. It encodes CASSEGFQPQHF.

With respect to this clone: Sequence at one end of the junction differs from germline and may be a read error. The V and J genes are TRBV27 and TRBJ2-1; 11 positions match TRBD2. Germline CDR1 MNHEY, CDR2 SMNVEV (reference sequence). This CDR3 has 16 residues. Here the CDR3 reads CTSSLVPSGGTNEQFF. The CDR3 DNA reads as TGTACCAGCAGTTTAGTCCCTAGCGGGGGGACCAATGAGCAGTTCTTC.

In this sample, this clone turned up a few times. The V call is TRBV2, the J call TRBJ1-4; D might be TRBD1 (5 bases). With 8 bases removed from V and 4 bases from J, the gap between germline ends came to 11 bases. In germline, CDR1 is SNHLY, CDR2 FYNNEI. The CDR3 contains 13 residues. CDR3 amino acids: CASCRDYNEKLFF. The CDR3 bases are TGTGCCAGCTGCAGGGACTATAATGAAAAACTGTTTTTT.

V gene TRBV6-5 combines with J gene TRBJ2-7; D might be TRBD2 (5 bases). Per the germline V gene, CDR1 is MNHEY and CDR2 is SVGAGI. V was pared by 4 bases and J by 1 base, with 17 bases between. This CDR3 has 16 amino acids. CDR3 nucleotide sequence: TGTGCCAGCAGTTGGGAAGCGGATACTGGGTCCTACGAGCAGTACTTC. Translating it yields CASSWEADTGSYEQYF.

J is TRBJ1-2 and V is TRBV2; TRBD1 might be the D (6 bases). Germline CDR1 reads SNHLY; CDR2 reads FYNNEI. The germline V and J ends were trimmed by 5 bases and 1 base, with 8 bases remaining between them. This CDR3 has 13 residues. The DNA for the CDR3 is TGTGCCAGCAGTCAGGGGATTAACTATGGCTACACCTTC. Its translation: CASSQGINYGYTF. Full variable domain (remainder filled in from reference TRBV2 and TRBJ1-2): EPEVTQTPSHQVTQMGQEVILRCVPISNHLYFYWYRQILGQKVEFLVSFYNNEISEKSEIFDDQFSVERPDGSNFTLKIRSTKLEDSAMYFCASSQGINYGYTFGSGTRLTVV.

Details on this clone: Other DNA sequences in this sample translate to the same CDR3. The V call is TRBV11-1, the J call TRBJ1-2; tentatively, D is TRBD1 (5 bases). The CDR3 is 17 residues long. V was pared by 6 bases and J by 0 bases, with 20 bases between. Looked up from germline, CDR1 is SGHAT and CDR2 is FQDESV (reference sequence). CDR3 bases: TGTGCCAGCAGTCCCGGATCCGGGACCACGACTAACTATGGCTACACCTTC. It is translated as CASSPGSGTTTNYGYTF.

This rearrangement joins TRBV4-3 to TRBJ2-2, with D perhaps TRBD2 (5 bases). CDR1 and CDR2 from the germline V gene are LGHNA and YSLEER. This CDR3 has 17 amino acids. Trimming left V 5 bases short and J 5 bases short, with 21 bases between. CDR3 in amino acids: CASSSEPAGGNTGELFF. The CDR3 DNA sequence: TGCGCCAGCAGCTCGGAACCTGCGGGTGGTAATACCGGGGAGCTGTTTTTT.

CDR3 sequence: CASSLAGGGQPQHF. CDR3 nucleotides: TGTGCCAGCAGCTTAGCGGGGGGAGGACAGCCCCAGCATTTT. The chain recombines TRBV7-2 with TRBJ1-5; a weak D match, TRBD1 (5 bases). The V and J ends lost 0 bases and 7 bases respectively, with 10 bases between them. Germline values: CDR1 SGHTA, CDR2 FQGNSA. This CDR3 comprises 14 residues.

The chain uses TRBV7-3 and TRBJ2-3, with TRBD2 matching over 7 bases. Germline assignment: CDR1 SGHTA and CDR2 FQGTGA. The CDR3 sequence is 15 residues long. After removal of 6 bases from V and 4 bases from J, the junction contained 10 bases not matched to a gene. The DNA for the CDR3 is TGTGCCAGCAGTGCCTCGGGGGGTGTGTCAGATACGCAGTATTTT. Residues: CASSASGGVSDTQYF.

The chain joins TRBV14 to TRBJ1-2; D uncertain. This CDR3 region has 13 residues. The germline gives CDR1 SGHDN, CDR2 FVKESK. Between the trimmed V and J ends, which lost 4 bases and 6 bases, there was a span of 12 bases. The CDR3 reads CASSPLLWDGYTF. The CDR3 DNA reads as TGTGCCAGCAGCCCCCTCCTCTGGGATGGCTACACCTTC.

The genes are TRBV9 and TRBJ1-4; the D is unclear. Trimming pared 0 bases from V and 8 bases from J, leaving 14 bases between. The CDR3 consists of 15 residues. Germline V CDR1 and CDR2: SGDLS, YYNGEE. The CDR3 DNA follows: TGTGCCAGCAGCGTAGCGGGCAGCCTTTCAGAAAAACTGTTTTTT. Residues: CASSVAGSLSEKLFF.

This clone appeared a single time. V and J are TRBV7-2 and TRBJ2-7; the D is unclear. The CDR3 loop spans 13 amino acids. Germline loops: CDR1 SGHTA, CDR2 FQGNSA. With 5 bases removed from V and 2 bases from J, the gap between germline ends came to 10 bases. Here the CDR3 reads CASSPLSAYEQYF. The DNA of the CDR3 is TGTGCCAGCAGCCCATTATCCGCCTACGAGCAGTACTTC.

The CDR3 DNA is TGTGCCAGTAAGGGCCGTGGGGGTCTGGCAACTAATGAAAAACTGTTTTTT. This translates into CASKGRGGLATNEKLFF. The chain is built from TRBV19 and TRBJ1-4; TRBD1 is a possible D gene (5 bases). The CDR3 sequence is 17 residues long. Germline V gives CDR1 LNHDA, CDR2 SQIVND (reference sequence). V was cut by 7 bases and J by 0 bases, with 18 bases left in between.

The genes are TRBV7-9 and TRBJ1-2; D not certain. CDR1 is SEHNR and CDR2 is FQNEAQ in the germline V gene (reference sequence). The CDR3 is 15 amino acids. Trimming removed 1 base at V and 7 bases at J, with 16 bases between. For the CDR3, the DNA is TGTGCCAGCAGCTTAGAATGGAGGGATGTTCCTGGCTACACCTTC. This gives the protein CASSLEWRDVPGYTF.

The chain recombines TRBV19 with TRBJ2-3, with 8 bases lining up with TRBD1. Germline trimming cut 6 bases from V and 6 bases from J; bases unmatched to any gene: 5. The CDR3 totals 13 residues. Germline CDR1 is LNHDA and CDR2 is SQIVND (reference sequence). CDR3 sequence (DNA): TGTGCCAGTAGGCGGCAGGGGGCCGATACGCAGTATTTT. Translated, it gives CASRRQGADTQYF.

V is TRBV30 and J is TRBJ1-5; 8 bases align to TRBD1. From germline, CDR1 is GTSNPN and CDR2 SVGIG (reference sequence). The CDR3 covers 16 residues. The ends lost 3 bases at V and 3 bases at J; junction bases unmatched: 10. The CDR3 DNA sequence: TGTGCCTGGAGCGGACCCGGGACAGGATACAATCAGCCCCAGCATTTT. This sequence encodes CAWSGPGTGYNQPQHF.

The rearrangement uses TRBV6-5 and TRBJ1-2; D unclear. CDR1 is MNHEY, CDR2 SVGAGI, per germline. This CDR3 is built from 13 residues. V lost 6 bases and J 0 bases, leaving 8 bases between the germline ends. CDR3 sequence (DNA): TGTGCCAGCAGCACTTCCACTAACTATGGCTACACCTTC. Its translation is CASSTSTNYGYTF.

The CDR3 reads CASSPGTRGDSEQFF. The CDR3 DNA sequence: TGTGCCAGCAGCCCAGGGACTAGAGGTGATTCTGAGCAGTTCTTC. The rearrangement uses TRBV4-2 and TRBJ2-1; TRBD2 agrees at 8 bases. V shed 4 bases, J shed 9 bases, and the junction held 11 bases outside the gene matches. Germline loops: CDR1 LGHNA, CDR2 YNFKEQ. There are 15 residues in the CDR3.

In DNA, the CDR3 is TGTGCCAGCAGCCGGACTAGCGGGGGCCTCTCCTACAATGAGCAGTTCTTC. Its translation: CASSRTSGGLSYNEQFF. This chain uses TRBV6-4 with TRBJ2-1, with TRBD2 matching over 13 bases. The CDR3 runs to 17 residues. Germline values: CDR1 MRHNA, CDR2 SNTAGT. The V segment lost 6 bases and the J segment 0 bases; nucleotides outside the gene matches: 5.

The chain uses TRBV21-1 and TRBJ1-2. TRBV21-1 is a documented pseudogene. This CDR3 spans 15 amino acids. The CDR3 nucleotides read TGTGCCAGCAGCAAAGAACGCGTAGGGAACTATGGCTACACCTTC. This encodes CASSKERVGNYGYTF.